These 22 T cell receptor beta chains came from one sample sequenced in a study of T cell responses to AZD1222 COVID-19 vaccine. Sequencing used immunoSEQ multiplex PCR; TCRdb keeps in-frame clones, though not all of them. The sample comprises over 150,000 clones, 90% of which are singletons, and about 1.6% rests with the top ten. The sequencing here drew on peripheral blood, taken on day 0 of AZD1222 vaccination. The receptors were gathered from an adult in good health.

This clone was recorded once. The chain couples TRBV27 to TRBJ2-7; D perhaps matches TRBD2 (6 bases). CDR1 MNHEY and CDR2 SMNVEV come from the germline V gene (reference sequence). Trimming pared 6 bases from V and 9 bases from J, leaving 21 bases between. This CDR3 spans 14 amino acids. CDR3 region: CASSQTPGLRGQYF. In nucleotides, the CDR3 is TGTGCCAGCAGCCAGACTCCGGGACTTAGGGGGCAGTACTTC.

CDR3 protein: CASIKSGRTDTQYF. CDR3 in DNA: TGTGCCAGCATCAAAAGCGGGAGAACAGATACGCAGTATTTT. The chain uses TRBV28 and TRBJ2-3; 8 bases line up with TRBD2. J gave up 3 bases and V 7 bases, and 6 bases lay outside the gene matches. The CDR3 length is 14 residues. Germline CDR1 is MDHEN and CDR2 is SYDVKM.

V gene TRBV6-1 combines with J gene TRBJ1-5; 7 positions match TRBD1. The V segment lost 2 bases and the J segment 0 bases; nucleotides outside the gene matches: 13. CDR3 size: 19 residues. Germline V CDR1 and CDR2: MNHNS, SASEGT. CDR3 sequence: CASSEKRAGTDYSNQPQHF. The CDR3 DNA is TGTGCCAGCAGTGAAAAGAGGGCCGGGACAGATTATAGCAATCAGCCCCAGCATTTT.

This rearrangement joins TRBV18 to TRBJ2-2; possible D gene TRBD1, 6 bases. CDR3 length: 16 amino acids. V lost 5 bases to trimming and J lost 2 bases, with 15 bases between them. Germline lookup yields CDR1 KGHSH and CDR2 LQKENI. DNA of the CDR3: TGTGCCAGCTCATTCGACAGGCGTTTTAACACCGGGGAGCTGTTTTTT. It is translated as CASSFDRRFNTGELFF.

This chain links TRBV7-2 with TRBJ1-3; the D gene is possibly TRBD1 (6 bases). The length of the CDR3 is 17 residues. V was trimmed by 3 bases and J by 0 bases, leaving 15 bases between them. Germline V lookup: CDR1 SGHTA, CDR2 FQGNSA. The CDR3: CASSFRTAIYSGNTIYF. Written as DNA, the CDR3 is TGTGCCAGCAGCTTTAGGACAGCAATCTACTCTGGAAACACCATATATTTT.

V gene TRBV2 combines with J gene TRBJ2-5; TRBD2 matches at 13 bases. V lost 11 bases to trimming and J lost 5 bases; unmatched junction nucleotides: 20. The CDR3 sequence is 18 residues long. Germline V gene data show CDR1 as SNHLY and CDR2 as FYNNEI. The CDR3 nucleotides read TGTGCCCGAAGACCTCCGGGCCGACTAGCGGGGGGAGGGGAGACCCAGTACTTC. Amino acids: CARRPPGRLAGGGETQYF.

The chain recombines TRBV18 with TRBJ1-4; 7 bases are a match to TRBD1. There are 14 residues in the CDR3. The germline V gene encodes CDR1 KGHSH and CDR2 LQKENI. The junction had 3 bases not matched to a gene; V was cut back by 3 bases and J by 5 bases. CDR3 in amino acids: CASSPMGQNEKLFF. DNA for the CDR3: TGTGCCAGCTCACCTATGGGACAGAATGAAAAACTGTTTTTT.

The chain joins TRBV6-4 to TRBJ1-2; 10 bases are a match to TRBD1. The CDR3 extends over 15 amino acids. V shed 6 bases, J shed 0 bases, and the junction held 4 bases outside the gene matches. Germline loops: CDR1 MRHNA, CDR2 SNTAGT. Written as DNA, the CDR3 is TGTGCCAGCAGGGGACAGGGGAACGCTAACTATGGCTACACCTTC. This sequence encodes CASRGQGNANYGYTF.

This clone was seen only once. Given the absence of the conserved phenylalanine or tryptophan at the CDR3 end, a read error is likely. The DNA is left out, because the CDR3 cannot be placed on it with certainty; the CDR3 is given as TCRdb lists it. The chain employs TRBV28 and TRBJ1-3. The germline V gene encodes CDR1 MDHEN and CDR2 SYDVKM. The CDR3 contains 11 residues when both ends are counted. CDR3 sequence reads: CASSSGTSIVV.

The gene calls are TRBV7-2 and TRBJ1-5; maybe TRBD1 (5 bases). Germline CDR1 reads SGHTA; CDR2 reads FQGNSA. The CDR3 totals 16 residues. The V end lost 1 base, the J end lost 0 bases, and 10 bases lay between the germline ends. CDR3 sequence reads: CASSLVRGLSNQPQHF. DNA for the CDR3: TGTGCCAGCAGCTTAGTTAGGGGACTTAGCAATCAGCCCCAGCATTTT.

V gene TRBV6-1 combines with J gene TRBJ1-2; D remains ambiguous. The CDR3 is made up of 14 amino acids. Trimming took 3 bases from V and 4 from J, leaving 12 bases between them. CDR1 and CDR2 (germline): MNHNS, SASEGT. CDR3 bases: TGTGCCAGCAGTGATTACGGTAGCATCTATGGCTACACCTTC. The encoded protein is CASSDYGSIYGYTF.

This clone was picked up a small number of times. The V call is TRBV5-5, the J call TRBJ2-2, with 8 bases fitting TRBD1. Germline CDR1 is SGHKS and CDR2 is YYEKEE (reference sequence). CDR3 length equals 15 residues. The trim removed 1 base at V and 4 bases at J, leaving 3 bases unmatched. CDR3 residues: CASSLRQGITGELFF. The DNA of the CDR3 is TGTGCCAGCAGCTTGCGACAGGGGATCACCGGGGAGCTGTTTTTT.

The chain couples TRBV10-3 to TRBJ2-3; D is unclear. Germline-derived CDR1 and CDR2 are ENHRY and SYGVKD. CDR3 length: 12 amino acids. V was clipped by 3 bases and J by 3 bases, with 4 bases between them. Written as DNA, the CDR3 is TGTGCCATCAGTGATGTGACAGATACGCAGTATTTT. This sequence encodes CAISDVTDTQYF.

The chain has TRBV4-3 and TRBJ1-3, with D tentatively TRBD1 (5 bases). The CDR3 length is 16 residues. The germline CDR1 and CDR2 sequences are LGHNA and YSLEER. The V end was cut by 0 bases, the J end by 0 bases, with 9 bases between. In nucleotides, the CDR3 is TGCGCCAGCAGCCAAGAACAGGCGAGCTCTGGAAACACCATATATTTT. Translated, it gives CASSQEQASSGNTIYF.

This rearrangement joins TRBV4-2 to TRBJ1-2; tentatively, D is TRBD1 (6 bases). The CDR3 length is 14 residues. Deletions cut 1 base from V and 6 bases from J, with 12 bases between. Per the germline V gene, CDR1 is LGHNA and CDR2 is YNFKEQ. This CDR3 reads CASSQGRGGDGYTF. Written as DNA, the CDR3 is TGTGCCAGCAGCCAAGGCAGGGGCGGGGATGGCTACACCTTC.

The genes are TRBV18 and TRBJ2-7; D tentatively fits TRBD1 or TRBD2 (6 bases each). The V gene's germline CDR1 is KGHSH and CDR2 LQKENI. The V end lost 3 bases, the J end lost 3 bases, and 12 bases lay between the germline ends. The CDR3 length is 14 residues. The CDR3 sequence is CASSPGGGGYEQYF. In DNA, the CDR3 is TGTGCCAGCTCACCCGGCGGAGGGGGCTACGAGCAGTACTTC.

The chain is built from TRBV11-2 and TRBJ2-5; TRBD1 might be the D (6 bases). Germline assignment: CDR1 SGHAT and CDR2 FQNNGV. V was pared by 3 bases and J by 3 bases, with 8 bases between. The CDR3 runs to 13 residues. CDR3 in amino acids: CASSFEGEETQYF. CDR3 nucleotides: TGTGCCAGCAGCTTTGAGGGGGAAGAGACCCAGTACTTC.

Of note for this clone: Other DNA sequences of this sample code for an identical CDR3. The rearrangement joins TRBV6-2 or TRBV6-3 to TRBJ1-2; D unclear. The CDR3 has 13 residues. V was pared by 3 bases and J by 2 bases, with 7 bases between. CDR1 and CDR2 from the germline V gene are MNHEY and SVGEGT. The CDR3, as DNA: TGTGCCAGCAGTTATCGCGACAACTATGGCTACACCTTC. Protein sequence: CASSYRDNYGYTF.

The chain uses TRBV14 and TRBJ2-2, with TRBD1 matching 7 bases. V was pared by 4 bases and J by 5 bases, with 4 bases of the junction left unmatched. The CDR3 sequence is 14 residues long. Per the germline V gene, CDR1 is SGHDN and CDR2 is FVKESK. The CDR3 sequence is CASSRIQGTGELFF. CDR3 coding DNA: TGTGCCAGCAGCCGTATACAGGGGACCGGGGAGCTGTTTTTT.

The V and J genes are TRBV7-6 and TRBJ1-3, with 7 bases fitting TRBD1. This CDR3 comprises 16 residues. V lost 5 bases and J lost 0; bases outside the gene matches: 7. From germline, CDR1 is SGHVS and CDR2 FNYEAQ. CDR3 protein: CASSTLDRVSGNTIYF. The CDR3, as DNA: TGTGCCAGCAGCACACTCGACAGGGTCTCTGGAAACACCATATATTTT.

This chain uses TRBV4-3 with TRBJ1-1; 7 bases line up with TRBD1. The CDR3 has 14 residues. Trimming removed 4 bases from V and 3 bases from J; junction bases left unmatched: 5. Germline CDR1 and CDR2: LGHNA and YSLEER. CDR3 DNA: TGCGCCAGCAGCCCGACAGGGCCCTACACTGAAGCTTTCTTT. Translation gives CASSPTGPYTEAFF.

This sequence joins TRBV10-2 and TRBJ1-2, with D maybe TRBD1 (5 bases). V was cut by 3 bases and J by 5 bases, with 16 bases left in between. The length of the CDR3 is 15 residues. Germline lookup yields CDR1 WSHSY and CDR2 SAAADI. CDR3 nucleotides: TGCGCCAGCAGTGAAGGGAGGGCAGGGTGGTATGGCTACACCTTC. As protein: CASSEGRAGWYGYTF.